One T cell receptor (beta chain) is described in this entry. The protocol was immunoSEQ multiplex PCR, while the TCRdb copy is restricted to in-frame clones and leaves out a portion. The sample records 2 million to 2.5 million clones, 90% to 95% being singletons. This record comes from a study of shared clonotypes between healthy human individuals. Trimming stripped 3 bases from V and 7 bases from J, with 23 bases between. The CDR3 loop spans 16 amino acids. Germline V gene data show CDR1 as SGHDT and CDR2 as YYEEEE. V usage is TRBV5-6 and J usage is TRBJ2-7; D may be TRBD2 (6 bases). The TCR originated in a young man in good health. The sample comprised naive CD4+ T cells sorted from blood. Sample subset: CD45RA+ positively selected. CDR3 residues: CASSSRSGTPVEEQYF. CDR3 nucleotides: TGTGCCAGCAGCTCCCGCTCAGGGACTCCCGTCGAGGAGCAGTACTTC.